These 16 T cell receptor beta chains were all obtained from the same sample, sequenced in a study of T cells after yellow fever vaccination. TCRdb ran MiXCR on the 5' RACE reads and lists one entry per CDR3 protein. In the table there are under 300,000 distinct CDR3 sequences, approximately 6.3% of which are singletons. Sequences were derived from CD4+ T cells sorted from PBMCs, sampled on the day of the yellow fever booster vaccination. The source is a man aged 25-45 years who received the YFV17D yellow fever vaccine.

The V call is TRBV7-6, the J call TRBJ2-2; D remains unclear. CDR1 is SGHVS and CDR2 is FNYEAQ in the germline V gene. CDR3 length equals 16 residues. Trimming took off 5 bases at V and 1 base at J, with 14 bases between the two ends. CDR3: CASSPLGGMNTGELFF. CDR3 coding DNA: TGTGCCAGCAGCCCCTTGGGCGGAATGAACACCGGGGAGCTGTTTTTT.

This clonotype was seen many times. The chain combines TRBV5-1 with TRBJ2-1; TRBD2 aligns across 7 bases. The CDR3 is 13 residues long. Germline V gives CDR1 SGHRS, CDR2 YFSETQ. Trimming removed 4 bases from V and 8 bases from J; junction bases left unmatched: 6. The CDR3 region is CASSRGGRDEQFF. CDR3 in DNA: TGCGCCAGCAGCCGTGGGGGGAGGGATGAGCAGTTCTTC.

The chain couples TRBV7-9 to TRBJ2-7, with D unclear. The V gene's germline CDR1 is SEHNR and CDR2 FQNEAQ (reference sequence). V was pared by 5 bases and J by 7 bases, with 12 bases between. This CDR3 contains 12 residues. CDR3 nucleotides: TGTGCCAGCAGCCAGTCCCCAAGGGAGCAGTACTTC. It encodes CASSQSPREQYF.

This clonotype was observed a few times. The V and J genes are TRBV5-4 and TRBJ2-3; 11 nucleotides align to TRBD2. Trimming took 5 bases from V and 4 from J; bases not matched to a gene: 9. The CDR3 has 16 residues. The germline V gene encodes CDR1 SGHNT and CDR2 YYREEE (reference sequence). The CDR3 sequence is CASRVTSGSVADTQYF. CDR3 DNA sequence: TGTGCCAGCAGAGTTACTAGCGGGAGCGTGGCAGATACGCAGTATTTT.

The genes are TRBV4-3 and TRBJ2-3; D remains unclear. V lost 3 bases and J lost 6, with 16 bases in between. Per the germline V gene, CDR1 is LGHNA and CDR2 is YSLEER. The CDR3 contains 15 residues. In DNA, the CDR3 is TGCGCCAGCAGCCAGGATCGTCAACCCGCTGATACGCAGTATTTT. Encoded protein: CASSQDRQPADTQYF.

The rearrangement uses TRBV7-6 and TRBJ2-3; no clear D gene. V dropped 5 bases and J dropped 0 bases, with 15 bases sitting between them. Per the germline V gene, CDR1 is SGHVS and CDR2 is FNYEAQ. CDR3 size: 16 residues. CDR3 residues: CASSPGATTSTDTQYF. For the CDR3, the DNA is TGTGCCAGCAGCCCCGGAGCTACCACTAGCACAGATACGCAGTATTTT.

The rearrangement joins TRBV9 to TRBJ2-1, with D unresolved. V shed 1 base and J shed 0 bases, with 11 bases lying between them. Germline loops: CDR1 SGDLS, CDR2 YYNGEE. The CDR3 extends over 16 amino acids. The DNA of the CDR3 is TGTGCCAGCAGCGTAACTGGCCAGCTCTCCTACAATGAGCAGTTCTTC. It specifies CASSVTGQLSYNEQFF.

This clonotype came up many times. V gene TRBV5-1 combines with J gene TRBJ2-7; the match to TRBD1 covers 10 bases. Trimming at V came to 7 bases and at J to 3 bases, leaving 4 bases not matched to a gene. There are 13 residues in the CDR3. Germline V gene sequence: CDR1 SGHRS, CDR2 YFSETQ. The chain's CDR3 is CASYRDRGYEQYF. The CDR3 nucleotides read TGCGCCAGCTACCGGGACAGGGGCTACGAGCAGTACTTC. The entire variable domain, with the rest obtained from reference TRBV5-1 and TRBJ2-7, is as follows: KAGVTQTPRYLIKTRGQQVTLSCSPISGHRSVSWYQQTPGQGLQFLFEYFSETQRNKGNFPGRFSGRQFSNSRSEMNVSTLELGDSALYLCASYRDRGYEQYFGPGTRLTVT.

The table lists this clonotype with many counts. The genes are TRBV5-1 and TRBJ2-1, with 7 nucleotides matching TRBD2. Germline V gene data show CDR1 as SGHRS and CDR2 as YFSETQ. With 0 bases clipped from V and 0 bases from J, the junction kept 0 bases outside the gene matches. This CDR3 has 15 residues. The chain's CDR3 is CASSLGDYSYNEQFF. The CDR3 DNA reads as TGCGCCAGCAGCTTGGGGGACTACTCCTACAATGAGCAGTTCTTC.

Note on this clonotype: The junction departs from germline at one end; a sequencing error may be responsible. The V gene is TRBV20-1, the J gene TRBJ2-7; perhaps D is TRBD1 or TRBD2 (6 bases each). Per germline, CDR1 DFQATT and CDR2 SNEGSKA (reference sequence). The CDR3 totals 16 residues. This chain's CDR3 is CCARGELREWSYEQYF. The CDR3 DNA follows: TGCTGTGCTAGGGGGGAGTTAAGGGAATGGTCCTACGAGCAGTACTTC.

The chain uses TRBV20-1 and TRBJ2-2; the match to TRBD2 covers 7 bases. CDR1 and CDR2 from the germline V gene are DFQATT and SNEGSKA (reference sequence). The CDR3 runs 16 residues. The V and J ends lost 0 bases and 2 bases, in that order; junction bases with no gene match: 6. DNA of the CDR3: TGCAGTGCTAGAGAAATGGGGAGGGCCAACACCGGGGAGCTGTTTTTT. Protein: CSAREMGRANTGELFF.

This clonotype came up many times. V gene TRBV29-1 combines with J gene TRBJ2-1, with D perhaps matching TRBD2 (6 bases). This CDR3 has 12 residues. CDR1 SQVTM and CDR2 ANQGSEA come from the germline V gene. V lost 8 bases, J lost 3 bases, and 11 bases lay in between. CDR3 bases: TGCAGCCCGGTTAGCGGCTACAATGAGCAGTTCTTC. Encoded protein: CSPVSGYNEQFF.

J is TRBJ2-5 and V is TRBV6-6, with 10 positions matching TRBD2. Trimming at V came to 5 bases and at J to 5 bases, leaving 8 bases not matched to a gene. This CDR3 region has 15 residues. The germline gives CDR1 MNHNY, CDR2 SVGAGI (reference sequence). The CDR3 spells CASSLSGRAQETQYF. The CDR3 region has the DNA TGTGCCAGCAGTCTCAGCGGGAGGGCCCAGGAGACCCAGTACTTC.

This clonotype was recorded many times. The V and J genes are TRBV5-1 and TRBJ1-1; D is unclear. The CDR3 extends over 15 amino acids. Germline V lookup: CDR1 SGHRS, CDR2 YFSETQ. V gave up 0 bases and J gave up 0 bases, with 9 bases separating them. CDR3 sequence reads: CASSLAGRMNTEAFF. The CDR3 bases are TGCGCCAGCAGCTTGGCGGGCAGGATGAACACTGAAGCTTTCTTT.

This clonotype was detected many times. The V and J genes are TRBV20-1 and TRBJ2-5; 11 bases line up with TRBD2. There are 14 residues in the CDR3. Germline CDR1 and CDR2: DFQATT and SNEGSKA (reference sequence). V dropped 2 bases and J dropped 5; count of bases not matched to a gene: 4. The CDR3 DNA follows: TGCAGTGCTAGATTAGCGGGAGGGCGGGAGACCCAGTACTTC. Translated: CSARLAGGRETQYF.

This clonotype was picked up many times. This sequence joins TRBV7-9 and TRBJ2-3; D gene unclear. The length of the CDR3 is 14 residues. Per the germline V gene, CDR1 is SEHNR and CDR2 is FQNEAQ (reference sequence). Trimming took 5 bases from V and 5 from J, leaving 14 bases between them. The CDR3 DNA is TGTGCCAGCAGCCAAACTTTATATGTAGATACGCAGTATTTT. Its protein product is CASSQTLYVDTQYF.